A selection of T cell receptor beta chains follows, all from one sample in a study of OX40 agonist ivuxolimab in advanced cancers. Assay used: immunoSEQ multiplex PCR; TCRdb lists only in-frame clones, some missing. The sample records approximately 92,000 clones, roughly 95% being singletons. The specimen comprised CD4+ or CD8+ T cells sorted from blood, sampled in a trial of the OX40 agonist ivuxolimab. These receptors came from an adult with an advanced solid tumor such as melanoma, head and neck, liver or kidney cancer. CDR3s include the opening cysteine and the closing phenylalanine or tryptophan. The D gene is left open where the match is weak. Clone size appears in some rows only: once, few, many, or a class for an expanded clone.

d_call,clone_size,v_call,j_call,cdr3_nt,cdr3_aa
TRBD2,-,TRBV4-3,TRBJ2-2,TGCGCCAGCAGCCAAGGTCTGGCGGGAGGGAACACCGGGGAGCTGTTTTTT,CASSQGLAGGNTGELFF
-,-,TRBV4-2,TRBJ1-1,TGTGCCAGCAGCCAAGATTTGGGCACTGAAGCTTTCTTT,CASSQDLGTEAFF
-,-,TRBV7-9,TRBJ2-7,TGTGCCAGCAGCTCCCCTTTTACCGGGGGCCCTCTGGGCGAGCAGTACTTC,CASSSPFTGGPLGEQYF
-,-,TRBV28,TRBJ1-1,TGTGCCAGCAGTACAGGGATGAACACTGAAGCTTTCTTT,CASSTGMNTEAFF
-,once,TRBV19,TRBJ2-7,TGTGCCAGTACCCCTGGCAGCTCCTACGAGCAGTACTTC,CASTPGSSYEQYF
-,-,TRBV30,TRBJ1-3,TGTGCCTGGAGTCGGGAGGGCCCCACCATATATTTT,CAWSREGPTIYF
TRBD2,-,TRBV25-1,TRBJ2-7,TGTGCCAGCAGTTCTAGCGGGACATACGAGCAGTACTTC,CASSSSGTYEQYF
-,-,TRBV4-1,TRBJ1-1,TGCGCCAGCAGCCAAGAGGGGCCAGACATAACCATCAAAGCTTTCTTT,CASSQEGPDITIKAFF
-,once,TRBV7-9,TRBJ1-2,TGTGCCAGCAGCCCCCAGGAGAACTATGGCTACACCTTC,CASSPQENYGYTF
-,-,TRBV28,TRBJ1-1,TGTGCCAGCAGTTTTCGGGGCCGTTTGAACACTGAAGCTTTCTTT,CASSFRGRLNTEAFF
TRBD2,once,TRBV27,TRBJ2-7,TGTGCCAGCAGTGCCGAACTAGCGGACAGCTACGAGCAGTACTTC,CASSAELADSYEQYF
TRBD2,-,TRBV28,TRBJ2-7,TGTGCCAGCAGTACTACCCTGACTAGCGGAGGGCCCTACGAGCAGTACTTC,CASSTTLTSGGPYEQYF
-,-,TRBV28,TRBJ1-5,TGTGCCAGCAGTTTACCACAGGGATTTAATCAGCCCCAGCATTTT,CASSLPQGFNQPQHF
-,once,TRBV10-3,TRBJ1-4,TGTGCCATCAGTGAGATGATGGGTGAAAAACTGTTTTTT,CAISEMMGEKLFF
-,-,TRBV19,TRBJ1-5,TGTGCCAGTAGTTTCACCCTGAGCTATAGCAATCAGCCCCAGCATTTT,CASSFTLSYSNQPQHF
-,-,TRBV21-1,TRBJ2-7,TGTGCCAGCAGAGGAAGGAGCGGGGGTAACTACGGGCAGTACTTC,CASRGRSGGNYGQYF
-,-,TRBV15,TRBJ1-5,TGTGCCACCAGCAGAGGGCCGGCCCAACGGGACTTGAATCAGCCCCAGCATTTT,CATSRGPAQRDLNQPQHF
-,-,TRBV4-3,TRBJ1-1,TGCGCCAGCAGCCCTCAAGTAGCACAGAACACTGAAGCTTTCTTT,CASSPQVAQNTEAFF
-,-,TRBV7-3,TRBJ2-3,TGTGCCAGCAGCTTAAACTCTTATAGCACAGATACGCAGTATTTT,CASSLNSYSTDTQYF
-,-,TRBV27,TRBJ2-7,TGTGCCAGCAGTTTAAGGCCCTATGACTCCTACGAGCAGTACTTC,CASSLRPYDSYEQYF
-,-,TRBV30,TRBJ1-5,TGTGCCTGGAGTGCCTCCTTCAATCAGCCCCAGCATTTT,CAWSASFNQPQHF
-,-,TRBV5-3,TRBJ2-3,TGTGCCAGAAGCCCCGCCCGGGACTTGTCCACAGATACGCAGTATTTT,CARSPARDLSTDTQYF
TRBD2,-,TRBV6-6,TRBJ2-7,TGTGCCAGCAGCCCCGGGACTAGCGGCTACGAGCAGTACTTC,CASSPGTSGYEQYF
-,-,TRBV11-2,TRBJ2-7,TGTGCCAGCAGCGACCGCGGGACTCGCCACGAGCAGTACTTC,CASSDRGTRHEQYF
-,-,TRBV19,TRBJ2-2,TGTGCCAGTTCAGTGGTCACCGGGGAGCTGTTTTTT,CASSVVTGELFF
TRBD2,-,TRBV2,TRBJ2-1,TGTGCCAGGCCGGGAGCCCCATCGGGAGGTGAGCAGTTCTTC,CARPGAPSGGEQFF
-,-,TRBV6-5,TRBJ2-2,TGTGCCAGCGGTACGGGAGTTGGCGGGGAGCTGTTTTTT,CASGTGVGGELFF
TRBD1,-,TRBV19,TRBJ2-3,TGTGCCAGTACCAAGACAGGGGGCACAGATACGCAGTATTTT,CASTKTGGTDTQYF
-,-,TRBV10-3,TRBJ1-3,TGTGCCATCAGTGAGTCAGGGTTTGGAAACACCATATATTTT,CAISESGFGNTIYF
-,-,TRBV7-7,TRBJ2-7,TGTGCCAGCAGCCCATCAGCAGTCTCCTACGAGCAGTACTTC,CASSPSAVSYEQYF
-,-,TRBV27,TRBJ1-2,TGTGCCAGCAGTTCTGGCTCGGACTATGGCTACACCTTC,CASSSGSDYGYTF
-,-,TRBV11-3,TRBJ2-1,TGTGCCAGCAGCTTAGATTGGGGACCCTACAATGAGCAGTTCTTC,CASSLDWGPYNEQFF
-,-,TRBV4-1,TRBJ2-6,TGCGCCAGCAGCCAAGTCGAGGGGGCCAACGTCCTGACTTTC,CASSQVEGANVLTF
-,-,TRBV6-1,TRBJ1-1,TGTGCCAGCGGGAAACAGGCGGCTCCTGAAGCTTTCTTT,CASGKQAAPEAFF
-,once,TRBV12-5,TRBJ1-2,TGTGCTAGTGGGGCTGAGGTTTACTATGGCTACACCTTC,CASGAEVYYGYTF
-,once,TRBV6-5,TRBJ1-1,TGTGCCAGCAGTTACCAATGGCCAAGCGAGGGGCAAGCTTTCTTT,CASSYQWPSEGQAFF
-,-,TRBV1,TRBJ2-3,TGCACCAGCAGCCAGCAATTGTTGATAGCGGGGGGGCGAGGAGATACGCAGTATTTT,CTSSQQLLIAGGRGDTQYF
-,once,TRBV25-1,TRBJ1-6,TGTGCCAGCAGTGAGGTTAGAAGCTCCTATAATTCACCCCTCCACTTT,CASSEVRSSYNSPLHF
-,once,TRBV7-6,TRBJ2-3,TGTGCCAGCGGGAGGCGAATAGGGGGAGATACGCAGTATTTT,CASGRRIGGDTQYF
TRBD1,-,TRBV19,TRBJ2-4,TGTGCCAGTAGTATTTCGCCAGGGGGACCGCCCAATCTTCAGTACTTC,CASSISPGGPPNLQYF
-,few,TRBV27,TRBJ1-6,TGTGCCAGCAGTTTAAAGGGTGGAAATTCACCCCTCCACTTT,CASSLKGGNSPLHF
-,-,TRBV7-9,TRBJ2-5,TGTGCCAGCAGCTTAGGACTGGCGGGAACAGAGACCCAGTACTTC,CASSLGLAGTETQYF
-,-,TRBV4-1,TRBJ2-7,TGCGCCAGCAGCCAAGTACTGTTCCCCTACGAGCAGTACTTC,CASSQVLFPYEQYF
-,-,TRBV7-2,TRBJ1-2,TGTGCCAGCAGCTTCAAAGAACAGATCTATGGCTACACCTTC,CASSFKEQIYGYTF
-,-,TRBV27,TRBJ2-1,TGTGCCAGCAGTCACATATTAGCGAGCGATGAGCAGTTCTTC,CASSHILASDEQFF
-,-,TRBV6-5,TRBJ2-7,TGTGCCAGCAGTTTCGGGACGGGGGCCTACGAGCAGTACTTC,CASSFGTGAYEQYF
-,-,TRBV6-1,TRBJ2-2,TGTGCGACCCATTACACCGGGGAGCTGTTTTTT,CATHYTGELFF
-,-,TRBV6-6,TRBJ2-1,TGTGCCAGCAGCCCTTCGGTGGCACGTCCTGAGCAGTTCTTC,CASSPSVARPEQFF
TRBD1,-,TRBV4-1,TRBJ2-5,TGCGCCAGCAGCCTACGGACAGGGCCGGAGACCCAGTACTTC,CASSLRTGPETQYF
-,-,TRBV21-1,TRBJ1-5,TGTGCCAGCCAAGGCAACAGGGTGAATCAGCCCCAGCATTTT,CASQGNRVNQPQHF
TRBD2,-,TRBV9,TRBJ2-1,TGTGCCAGCAGCGTACTAAGGACTAGCGTGTACAATGAGCAGTTCTTC,CASSVLRTSVYNEQFF
-,-,TRBV7-9,TRBJ2-3,TGTGCCAGCAGCCGCAGGGGACCGAAGGGCACAGATACGCAGTATTTT,CASSRRGPKGTDTQYF
-,-,TRBV20-1,TRBJ2-7,TGCAGTGCTAGGCATTCCTACGAGCAGTACTTC,CSARHSYEQYF
-,-,TRBV18,TRBJ2-3,TGTGCCAGCTCAGCCCGGGACAGGGCTAGCGGGAGAGGGACAGATACGCAGTATTTT,CASSARDRASGRGTDTQYF
-,-,TRBV7-8,TRBJ2-2,TGTGCCAGCAGCTTAGTGCTGGCCGCGTCGAACACCGGGGAGCTGTTTTTT,CASSLVLAASNTGELFF
TRBD1,-,TRBV27,TRBJ2-5,TGTGCCAGCAGTGACCGGACAGGGGAAGAGACCCAGTACTTC,CASSDRTGEETQYF
-,-,TRBV2,TRBJ2-3,TGTGCCAGCCCCCGGGGGGCGGGACAAGATACGCAGTATTTT,CASPRGAGQDTQYF